The next 17 T cell receptor beta chains were all read from a single sample in a study of cytomegalovirus exposure and HLA in healthy donors. Vbeta (60) and Jbeta (13) primers were used in the PCR. Profiled with immunoSEQ multiplex PCR; TCRdb holds only in-frame clones, not every one. The data hold around 220,000 clones, with over 60% observed a single time. The sample taken for sequencing was PBMCs. Source of these receptors: a man aged 18 to 29 in good health and CMV-seronegative.

CDR3 DNA: TGTGCCAGCAGTTCCCCAGGGGGAGCTTTCTTT. It encodes CASSSPGGAFF. This sequence joins TRBV27 and TRBJ1-1; 7 bases are a match to TRBD1. CDR1 and CDR2 (germline): MNHEY, SMNVEV (reference sequence). Trimming cost V 4 bases and J 10 bases; bases outside gene matches: 3. This CDR3 has 11 residues.

The rearrangement uses TRBV5-1 and TRBJ2-3; D might be TRBD1 (5 bases). Trimming removed 4 bases from V and 0 bases from J, with 9 bases in between. Per the germline V gene, CDR1 is SGHRS and CDR2 is YFSETQ. This CDR3 has 14 residues. The CDR3 sequence: CASSGGQSTDTQYF. The CDR3, as DNA: TGCGCCAGCAGCGGCGGACAAAGCACAGATACGCAGTATTTT.

The chain has TRBV5-5 and TRBJ1-5; a possible D gene is TRBD1 (6 bases). Germline CDR1 reads SGHKS; CDR2 reads YYEKEE (reference sequence). Trimming removed 4 bases from V and 7 bases from J, with 15 bases in between. This CDR3 is built from 14 residues. The CDR3 reads CASSQGGEAQPQHF. CDR3 DNA: TGTGCCAGCAGCCAAGGGGGAGAGGCACAGCCCCAGCATTTT.

This clone was seen just once. The chain carries TRBV6-5 and TRBJ1-1; tentatively, D is TRBD1 (5 bases). Germline V gives CDR1 MNHEY, CDR2 SVGAGI. The CDR3 extends over 15 amino acids. V gave up 2 bases and J gave up 1 base, with 11 bases separating them. In DNA form, the CDR3 reads TGTGCCAGCAGTTACGAGCGGGGGTCGAACACTGAAGCTTTCTTT. This gives the protein CASSYERGSNTEAFF.

This clone was counted a single time. The chain employs TRBV27 and TRBJ2-3; no firm D call. The length of the CDR3 is 15 residues. CDR1 and CDR2 from the germline V gene are MNHEY and SMNVEV (reference sequence). V was cut by 0 bases and J by 6 bases, with 13 bases left in between. The CDR3 coding sequence is TGTGCCAGCAGTTTATCGTTCACTTCTTTGGATACGCAGTATTTT. This gives the protein CASSLSFTSLDTQYF.

The chain has TRBV29-1 and TRBJ1-1, with D possibly matching TRBD1 (6 bases). The CDR3 extends over 17 amino acids. V lost 4 bases to trimming and J lost 0 bases, with 21 bases between them. Germline CDR1 is SQVTM and CDR2 is ANQGSEA. In nucleotides, the CDR3 is TGCAGCGTTGCTCTATTCGGGACATTCAAGATGAACACTGAAGCTTTCTTT. Protein sequence: CSVALFGTFKMNTEAFF.

CDR3 in DNA: TGTGCCAGCAGCTTAGATATCGAGACCCAGTACTTC. This sequence encodes CASSLDIETQYF. The V gene is TRBV7-2, the J gene TRBJ2-5; unclear D gene. CDR1 is SGHTA, CDR2 FQGNSA, per germline. The CDR3 runs 12 residues. V lost 1 base to trimming and J lost 5 bases, with 5 bases between them. The variable domain in full, completed from reference TRBV7-2 and TRBJ2-5, reads GAGVSQSPSNKVTEKGKDVELRCDPISGHTALYWYRQSLGQGLEFLIYFQGNSAPDKSGLPSDRFSAERTGGSVSTLTIQRTQQEDSAVYLCASSLDIETQYFGPGTRLLVL.

The chain carries TRBV6-1 and TRBJ1-5, with D uncertain. V gave up 2 bases and J gave up 8 bases, with 10 bases separating them. Looked up from germline, CDR1 is MNHNS and CDR2 is SASEGT. The CDR3 length is 13 residues. The CDR3 here is CASSERGKEPQHF. DNA of the CDR3: TGTGCCAGCAGTGAAAGAGGGAAGGAGCCCCAGCATTTT.

The chain uses TRBV6-4 and TRBJ2-2; D remains ambiguous. Deletions cut 5 bases from V and 5 bases from J, with 9 bases between. Germline assignment: CDR1 MRHNA and CDR2 SNTAGT. The CDR3 consists of 13 residues. The CDR3 loop is CASSSEVTGELFF. DNA of the CDR3: TGTGCCAGCAGTTCTGAGGTGACCGGGGAGCTGTTTTTT.

The chain has TRBV28 and TRBJ2-2, with D possibly matching TRBD2 (6 bases). Between the trimmed V and J ends, which lost 7 bases and 5 bases, there was a span of 14 bases. CDR3 length equals 14 residues. Per germline, CDR1 MDHEN and CDR2 SYDVKM. CDR3 sequence (DNA): TGTGCCAGCATTTATGGGGGAGGAACCGGGGAGCTGTTTTTT. Translated: CASIYGGGTGELFF.

This rearrangement joins TRBV6-5 to TRBJ2-1; 8 nucleotides match TRBD1. Germline-derived CDR1 and CDR2 are MNHEY and SVGAGI. The CDR3 contains 16 residues. Losses at the gene ends were 0 bases for V and 8 bases for J; bases not matched to a gene: 9. CDR3 protein: CASSYSMRARGHEQFF. In nucleotides, the CDR3 is TGTGCCAGCAGTTACTCGATGAGGGCCAGGGGGCATGAGCAGTTCTTC.

The chain recombines TRBV7-3 with TRBJ2-3; 8 bases are a match to TRBD1. CDR1 and CDR2 (germline): SGHTA, FQGTGA. The trim removed 2 bases at V and 1 base at J, leaving 5 bases unmatched. The CDR3 loop spans 16 amino acids. As DNA, the CDR3 is TGTGCCAGCAGCTTATCAGGGGGCGCTGGCACAGATACGCAGTATTTT. Protein sequence: CASSLSGGAGTDTQYF.

The V and J genes are TRBV6-6 and TRBJ1-3; no clear D. Germline V gene sequence: CDR1 MNHNY, CDR2 SVGAGI (reference sequence). Trimming took 8 bases from V and 5 from J, leaving 16 bases between them. The CDR3 runs to 14 residues. The CDR3 is CASADWSLRNTIYF. The CDR3 DNA reads as TGTGCCAGCGCCGACTGGTCCTTGAGAAACACCATATATTTT.

This clone was recorded only once. V is TRBV9 and J is TRBJ2-1; TRBD1 agrees at 10 bases. With V trimmed by 4 bases and J by 5 bases, 12 bases remained unmatched. Germline values: CDR1 SGDLS, CDR2 YYNGEE. The CDR3 is 17 residues long. Here the CDR3 reads CASSSQWGDRGDNEQFF. CDR3 nucleotides: TGTGCCAGCAGCTCCCAATGGGGGGACAGGGGAGACAATGAGCAGTTCTTC.

This clone has only a few counts. The chain is built from TRBV4-3 and TRBJ1-2; 7 positions agree with TRBD1. Trimming removed 1 base from V and 4 bases from J; junction bases left unmatched: 6. This CDR3 has 15 amino acids. In germline, CDR1 is LGHNA, CDR2 YSLEER. CDR3: CASSQAPGQIYGYTF. CDR3 DNA sequence: TGCGCCAGCAGCCAAGCCCCGGGACAGATCTATGGCTACACCTTC.

About this clone itself: Sequence at one end of the junction differs from germline and may be a read error. The genes are TRBV30 and TRBJ1-3; no clear D gene. The germline V gene has CDR1 GTSNPN and CDR2 SVGIG (reference sequence). The CDR3 loop spans 14 amino acids. CDR3: CTCTTTSFGNTIYF. For the CDR3, the DNA is TGTACCTGCACTACTACCTCCTTTGGAAACACCATATATTTT.

The chain couples TRBV5-1 to TRBJ1-4; TRBD1 agrees at 8 bases. J was trimmed by 0 bases and V by 4 bases; bases with no gene match: 2. This CDR3 comprises 15 residues. From germline, CDR1 is SGHRS and CDR2 YFSETQ. This chain's CDR3 is CASSRGQATNEKLFF. The CDR3 DNA sequence: TGCGCCAGCAGCAGGGGACAGGCAACTAATGAAAAACTGTTTTTT.